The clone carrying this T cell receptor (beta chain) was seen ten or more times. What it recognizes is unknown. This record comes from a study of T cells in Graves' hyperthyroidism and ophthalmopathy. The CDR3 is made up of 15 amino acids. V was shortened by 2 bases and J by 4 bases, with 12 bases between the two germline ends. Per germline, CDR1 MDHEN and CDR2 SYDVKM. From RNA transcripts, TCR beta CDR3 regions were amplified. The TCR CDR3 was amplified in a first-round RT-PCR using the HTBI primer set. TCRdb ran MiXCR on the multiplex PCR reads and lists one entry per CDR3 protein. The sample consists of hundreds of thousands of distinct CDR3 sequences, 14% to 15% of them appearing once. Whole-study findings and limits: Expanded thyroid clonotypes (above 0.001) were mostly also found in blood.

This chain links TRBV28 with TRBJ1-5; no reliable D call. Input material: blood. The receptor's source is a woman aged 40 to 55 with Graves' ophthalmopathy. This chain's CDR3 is CASSLPPVWNQPQHF. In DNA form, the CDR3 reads TGTGCCAGCAGTTTACCCCCAGTTTGGAATCAGCCCCAGCATTTT.